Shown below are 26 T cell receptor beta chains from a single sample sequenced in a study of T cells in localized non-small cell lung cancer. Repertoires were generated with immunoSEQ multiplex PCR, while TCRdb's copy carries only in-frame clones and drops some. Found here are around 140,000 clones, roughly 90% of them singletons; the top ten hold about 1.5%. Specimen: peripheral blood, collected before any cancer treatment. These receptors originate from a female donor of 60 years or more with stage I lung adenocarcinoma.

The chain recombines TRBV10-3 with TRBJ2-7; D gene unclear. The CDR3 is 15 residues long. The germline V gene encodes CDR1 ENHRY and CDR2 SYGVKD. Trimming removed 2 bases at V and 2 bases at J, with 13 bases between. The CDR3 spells CAISEITQEPYEQYF. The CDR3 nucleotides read TGTGCCATCAGTGAGATAACGCAAGAACCCTACGAGCAGTACTTC.

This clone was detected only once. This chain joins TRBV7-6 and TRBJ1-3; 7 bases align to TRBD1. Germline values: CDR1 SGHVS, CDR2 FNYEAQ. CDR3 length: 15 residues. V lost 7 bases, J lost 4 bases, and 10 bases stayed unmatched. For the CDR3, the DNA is TGTGCCAGCATCTTGGGGAGGGGGCTCGGAAACACCATATATTTT. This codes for CASILGRGLGNTIYF.

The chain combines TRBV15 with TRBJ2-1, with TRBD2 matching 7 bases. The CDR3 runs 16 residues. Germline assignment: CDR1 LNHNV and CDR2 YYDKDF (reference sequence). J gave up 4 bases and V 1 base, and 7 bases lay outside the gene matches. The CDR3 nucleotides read TGTGCCACCAGCAGAGGCGGCGGGAGCGGTTACAATGAGCAGTTCTTC. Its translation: CATSRGGGSGYNEQFF.

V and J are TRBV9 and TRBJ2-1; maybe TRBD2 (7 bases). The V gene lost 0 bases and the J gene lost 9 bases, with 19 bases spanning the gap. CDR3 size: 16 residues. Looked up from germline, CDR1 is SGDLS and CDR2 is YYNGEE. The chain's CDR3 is CASSVATRRGPGEQFF. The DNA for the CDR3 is TGTGCCAGCAGCGTAGCTACTCGGCGGGGGCCGGGTGAGCAGTTCTTC.

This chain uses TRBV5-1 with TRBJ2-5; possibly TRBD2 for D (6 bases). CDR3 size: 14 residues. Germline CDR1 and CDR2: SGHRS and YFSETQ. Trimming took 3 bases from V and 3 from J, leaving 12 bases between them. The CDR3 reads CASSSGEEEETQYF. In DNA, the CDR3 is TGCGCCAGCAGCTCGGGGGAGGAGGAAGAGACCCAGTACTTC.

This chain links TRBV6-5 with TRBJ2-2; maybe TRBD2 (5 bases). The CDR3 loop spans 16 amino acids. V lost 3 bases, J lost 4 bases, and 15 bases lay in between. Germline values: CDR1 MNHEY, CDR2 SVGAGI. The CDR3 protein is CASSYTLPGSTGELFF. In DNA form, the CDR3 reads TGTGCCAGCAGTTATACTCTTCCGGGGTCCACCGGGGAGCTGTTTTTT.

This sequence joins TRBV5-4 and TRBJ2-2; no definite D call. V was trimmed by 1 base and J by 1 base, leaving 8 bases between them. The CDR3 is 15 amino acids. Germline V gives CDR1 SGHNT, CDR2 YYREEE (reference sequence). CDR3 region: CASSLPGMNTGELFF. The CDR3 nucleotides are TGTGCCAGCAGCTTGCCTGGGATGAACACCGGGGAGCTGTTTTTT.

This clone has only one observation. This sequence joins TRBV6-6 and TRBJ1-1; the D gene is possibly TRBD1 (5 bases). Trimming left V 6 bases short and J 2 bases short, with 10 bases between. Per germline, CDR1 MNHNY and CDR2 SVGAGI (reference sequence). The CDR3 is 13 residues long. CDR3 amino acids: CASRETVNTEAFF. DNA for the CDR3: TGTGCCAGCAGGGAGACAGTAAACACTGAAGCTTTCTTT.

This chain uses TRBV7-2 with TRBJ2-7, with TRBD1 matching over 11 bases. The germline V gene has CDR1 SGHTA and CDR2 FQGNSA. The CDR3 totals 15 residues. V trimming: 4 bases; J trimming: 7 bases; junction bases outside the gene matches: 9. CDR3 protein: CASSSRDRGAWEQYF. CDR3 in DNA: TGTGCCAGCAGCTCGAGGGACAGGGGGGCGTGGGAGCAGTACTTC.

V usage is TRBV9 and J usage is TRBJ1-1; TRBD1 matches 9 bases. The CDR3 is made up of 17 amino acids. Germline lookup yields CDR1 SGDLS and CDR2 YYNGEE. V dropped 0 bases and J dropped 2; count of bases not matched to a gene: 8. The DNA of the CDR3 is TGTGCCAGCAGCGTAGGTGTAATGGGACAGGGCAACACTGAAGCTTTCTTT. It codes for CASSVGVMGQGNTEAFF.

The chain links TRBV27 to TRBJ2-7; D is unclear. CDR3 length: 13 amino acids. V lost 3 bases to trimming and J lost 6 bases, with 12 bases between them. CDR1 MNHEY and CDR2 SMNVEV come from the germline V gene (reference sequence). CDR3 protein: CASSFQALGEQYF. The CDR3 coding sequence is TGTGCCAGCAGTTTCCAAGCTCTTGGCGAGCAGTACTTC.

The CDR3 reads CASGRTGANYGYTF. CDR3 bases: TGTGCCAGCGGTAGGACAGGGGCTAACTATGGCTACACCTTC. The chain carries TRBV6-5 and TRBJ1-2; 9 bases fit TRBD1. V shed 8 bases, J shed 0 bases, and the junction held 4 bases outside the gene matches. The CDR3 contains 14 residues. Germline V gene sequence: CDR1 MNHEY, CDR2 SVGAGI.

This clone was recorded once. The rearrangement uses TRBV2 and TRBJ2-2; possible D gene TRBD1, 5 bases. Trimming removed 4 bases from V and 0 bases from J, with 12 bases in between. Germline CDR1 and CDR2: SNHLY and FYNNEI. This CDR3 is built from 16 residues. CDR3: CASSVGQTSNTGELFF. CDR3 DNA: TGTGCCAGCAGTGTAGGACAAACCTCGAACACCGGGGAGCTGTTTTTT.

The DNA of the CDR3 is TGTGCCAGCCGGATTTCCGTTATTCAGTACTTC. Protein sequence: CASRISVIQYF. The chain uses TRBV14 and TRBJ2-4, with D uncertain. Looked up from germline, CDR1 is SGHDN and CDR2 is FVKESK. V was trimmed by 8 bases and J by 10 bases, leaving 12 bases between them. This CDR3 spans 11 amino acids.

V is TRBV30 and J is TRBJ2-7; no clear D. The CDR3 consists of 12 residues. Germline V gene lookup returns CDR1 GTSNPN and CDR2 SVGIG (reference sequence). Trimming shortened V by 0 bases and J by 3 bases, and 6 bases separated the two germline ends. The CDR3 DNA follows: TGTGCCTGGAGTGTACGGTTCTACGAGCAGTACTTC. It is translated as CAWSVRFYEQYF.

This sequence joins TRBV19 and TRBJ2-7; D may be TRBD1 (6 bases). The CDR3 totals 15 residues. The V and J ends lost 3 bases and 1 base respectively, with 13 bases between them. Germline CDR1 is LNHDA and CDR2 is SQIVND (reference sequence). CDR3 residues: CASSIVGATSYEQYF. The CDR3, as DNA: TGTGCCAGTAGTATCGTGGGGGCTACATCCTACGAGCAGTACTTC.

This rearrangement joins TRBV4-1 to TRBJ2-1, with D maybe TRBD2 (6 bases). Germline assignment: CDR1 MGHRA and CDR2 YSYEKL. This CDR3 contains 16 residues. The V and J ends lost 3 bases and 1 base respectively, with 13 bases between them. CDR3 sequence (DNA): TGCGCCAGCAGCCAGGGAGCGGGTCCGTCCTACAATGAGCAGTTCTTC. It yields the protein CASSQGAGPSYNEQFF.

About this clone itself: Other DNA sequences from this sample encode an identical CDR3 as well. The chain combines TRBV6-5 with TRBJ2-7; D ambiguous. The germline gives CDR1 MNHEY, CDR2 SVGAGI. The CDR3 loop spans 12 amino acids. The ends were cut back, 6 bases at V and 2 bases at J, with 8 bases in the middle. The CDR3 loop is CASRTGPYEQYF. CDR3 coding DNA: TGTGCCAGCAGGACCGGGCCCTACGAGCAGTACTTC.

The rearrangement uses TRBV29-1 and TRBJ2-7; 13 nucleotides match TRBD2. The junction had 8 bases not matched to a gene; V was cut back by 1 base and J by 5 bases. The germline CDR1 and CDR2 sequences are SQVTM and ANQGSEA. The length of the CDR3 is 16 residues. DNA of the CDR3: TGCAGCGTTGAAGTTTCCGGACTAGCGGGAGTTAACGAGCAGTACTTC. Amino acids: CSVEVSGLAGVNEQYF.

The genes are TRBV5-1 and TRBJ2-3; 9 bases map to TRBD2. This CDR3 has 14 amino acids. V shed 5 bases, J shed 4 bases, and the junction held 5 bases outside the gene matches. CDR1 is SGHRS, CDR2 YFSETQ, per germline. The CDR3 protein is CASSPSGMADTQYF. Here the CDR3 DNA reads TGCGCCAGCAGTCCTAGCGGGATGGCAGATACGCAGTATTTT. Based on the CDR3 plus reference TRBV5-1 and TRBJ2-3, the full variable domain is KAGVTQTPRYLIKTRGQQVTLSCSPISGHRSVSWYQQTPGQGLQFLFEYFSETQRNKGNFPGRFSGRQFSNSRSEMNVSTLELGDSALYLCASSPSGMADTQYFGPGTRLTVL.

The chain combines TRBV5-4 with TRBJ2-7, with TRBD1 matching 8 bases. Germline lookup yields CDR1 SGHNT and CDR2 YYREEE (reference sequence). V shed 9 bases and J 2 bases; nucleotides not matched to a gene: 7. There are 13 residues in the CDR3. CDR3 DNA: TGTGCCACCGGAACGGACAGGGCCTACGAGCAGTACTTC. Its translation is CATGTDRAYEQYF.

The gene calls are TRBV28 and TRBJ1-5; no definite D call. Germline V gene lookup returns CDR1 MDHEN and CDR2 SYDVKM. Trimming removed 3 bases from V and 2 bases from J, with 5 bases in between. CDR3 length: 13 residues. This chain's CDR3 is CASSFGGNQPQHF. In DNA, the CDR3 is TGTGCCAGCAGTTTTGGGGGCAATCAGCCCCAGCATTTT.

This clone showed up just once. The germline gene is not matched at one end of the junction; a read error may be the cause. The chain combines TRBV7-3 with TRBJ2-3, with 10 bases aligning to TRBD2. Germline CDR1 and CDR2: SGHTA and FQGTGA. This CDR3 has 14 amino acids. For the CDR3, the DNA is TGTGCCAGCAGCATAACAGCGGGAGGGTCCACGCAGTATTTT. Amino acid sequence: CASSITAGGSTQYF.

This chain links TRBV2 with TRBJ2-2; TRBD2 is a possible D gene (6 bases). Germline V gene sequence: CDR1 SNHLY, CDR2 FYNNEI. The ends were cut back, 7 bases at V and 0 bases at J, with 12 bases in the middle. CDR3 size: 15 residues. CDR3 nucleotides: TGTGCCAGCAAGCTCACTAGCCCGAACACCGGGGAGCTGTTTTTT. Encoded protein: CASKLTSPNTGELFF. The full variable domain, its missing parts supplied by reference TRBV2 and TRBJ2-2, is EPEVTQTPSHQVTQMGQEVILRCVPISNHLYFYWYRQILGQKVEFLVSFYNNEISEKSEIFDDQFSVERPDGSNFTLKIRSTKLEDSAMYFCASKLTSPNTGELFFGEGSRLTVL.

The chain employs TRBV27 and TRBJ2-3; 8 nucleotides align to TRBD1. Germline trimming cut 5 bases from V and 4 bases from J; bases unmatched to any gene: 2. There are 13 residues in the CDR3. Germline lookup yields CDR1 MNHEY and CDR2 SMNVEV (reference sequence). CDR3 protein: CASSKQGADTQYF. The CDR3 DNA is TGTGCCAGCAGTAAACAGGGGGCAGATACGCAGTATTTT.

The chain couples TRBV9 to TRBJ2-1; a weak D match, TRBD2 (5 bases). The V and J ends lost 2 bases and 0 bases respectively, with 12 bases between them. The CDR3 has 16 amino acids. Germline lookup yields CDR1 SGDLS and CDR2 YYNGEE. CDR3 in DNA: TGTGCCAGCAGCGTGGGCCCAGAGGGCTCCTACAATGAGCAGTTCTTC. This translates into CASSVGPEGSYNEQFF.